Sequencing of this T cell receptor (beta chain) was carried out in a study of blood T cells in healthy people across ages (dated by TCRdb to about 2015). General notes on the study: Template switching captured roughly one uniquely barcoded TCR beta cDNA molecule per two T cells in model experiments. To track age-related changes in TCR beta repertoire diversity, the study relied on deep sequencing normalized with unique cDNA molecular identifiers. Four age groups were formed from the donors: young (average approximately 15 years), middle-aged (approximately 40), aged (about 62) and long-lived (about 80). To avoid experimental bias, donors of different ages were distributed randomly across sequencing lanes. For two donors (one aged 18 to 29 and one aged 80 or older), the study analyzed two additional independent replicas of 1 million unique cDNA reads from the same blood draw. General study outcomes and caveats: Because profiling used bulk unsorted PBMCs, naive and antigen-experienced compartments could not be compared conclusively. Observed TCR beta diversity per million T cells fell roughly linearly with age, and a significant reduction was already apparent by age around 44. The CMV infection status of donors was not known, potentially confounding age-related changes in expanded clonotypes. Compared with the aged group, the long-lived group had more naive CD4+ T cells, fewer expanded clones and increased TCR diversity, a pattern suggesting age selection. The percentage of naive T cells measured by flow cytometry correlated strongly with observed TCR beta diversity. Estimates of total diversity from one million sequenced T cells were regarded as lower bounds and underestimates.

Systemically healthy Caucasian individuals from Russia, 35 to 40 in total and aged about 6 to 95 years, were included as donors. Each donor gave around 9 milliliters of peripheral blood, collected into EDTA-treated Vacutainer tubes. Ficoll-Paque density-gradient centrifugation was used to isolate PBMCs, with at least 6.5 million per sample. Trizol reagent was used to extract total RNA from the PBMCs, yielding at least 5.5 micrograms per sample. For every donor, flow cytometry on a PBMC aliquot measured the percentage of naive CD45RAhigh/CD27high T cells. Notes on this clonotype: No antigen is known for it. No base-level quality is on record; no much larger clone is a single base apart.

The cysteine opens and the phenylalanine closes a CDR3 of 12 amino acids. Of the read, only the CDR3 DNA is kept; its 36 bases are in frame from base 1. V drops 9 bases and J drops 3 bases, leaving 11 bases in between. The germline V gene yields SGHTA for CDR1 and FQGNSA for CDR2. The library came from 5' RACE. The sequencer listed for this sample is Illumina HiSeq 2500. A second PCR of about 6 to 11 cycles was performed with a sample-barcoded 5' primer and a J-beta primer mix. Each TCR beta cDNA molecule received a unique molecular identifier from a template-switch 5' adaptor carrying 12 random nucleotides. At least 2.5 million CDR3-containing paired-end reads were obtained from each sample. The Mint cDNA synthesis kit, primed by a TRBC-specific oligonucleotide, was used to synthesize first-strand cDNA from all RNA. All cDNA was treated with uracil-DNA glycosylase and then went through a first 18-cycle PCR with the universal primers M1SS and BC2_uni_R. Per the authors' processing: For normalization, 1 million high-quality reads, each with a distinct molecular identifier, were randomly selected from each sample. Instead of being binned into consensus sequences, reads that shared molecular identifiers were thrown out. CDR3 identification, clonotype clustering and error correction used MiTCR with a Q25 quality threshold and the strictest error-elimination algorithm. A nonparametric unseen species model with Euler transformation was used to estimate a lower bound on total TCR beta diversity. The public sequencing data were trimmed at Q25 with fastp and processed into clonotypes with MiXCR by TCRdb, which kept only in-frame beta chains. Records with the same CDR3 protein are collapsed into one entry carrying the most frequent genes and DNA. V and J calls and clone size were set by TCRdb, not the authors. The sample table contains 550,000 to 700,000 distinct CDR3 sequences; only one count was recorded for 25% to 30% of them. The biggest ten clones account for about 18% of the sample.

This TCR came from a woman between 70 and 85 years old in good health. Material: blood. In this chain, TRBV7-2 is recombined with TRBJ1-1; TRBD1 is perhaps the D gene, given 6 matching bases. The CDR3 protein sequence reads: CASRDTHTEAFF. The bases read TGTGCCAGTAGGGACACCCACACTGAAGCTTTCTTT.